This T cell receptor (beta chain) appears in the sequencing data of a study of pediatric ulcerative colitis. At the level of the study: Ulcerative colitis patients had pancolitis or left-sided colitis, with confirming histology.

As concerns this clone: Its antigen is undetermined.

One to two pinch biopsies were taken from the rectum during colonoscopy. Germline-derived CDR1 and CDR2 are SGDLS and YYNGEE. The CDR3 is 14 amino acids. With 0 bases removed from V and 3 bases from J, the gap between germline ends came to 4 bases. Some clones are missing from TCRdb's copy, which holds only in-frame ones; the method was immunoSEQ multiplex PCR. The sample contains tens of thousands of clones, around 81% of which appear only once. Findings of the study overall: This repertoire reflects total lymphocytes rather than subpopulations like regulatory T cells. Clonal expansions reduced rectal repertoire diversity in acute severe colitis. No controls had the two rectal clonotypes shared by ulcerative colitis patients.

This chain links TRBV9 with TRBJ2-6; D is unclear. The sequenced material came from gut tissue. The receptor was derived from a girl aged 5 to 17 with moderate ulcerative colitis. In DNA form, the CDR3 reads TGTGCCAGCAGCGTAGCGGGTGGGGCCAACGTCCTGACTTTC. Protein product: CASSVAGGANVLTF.